This T cell receptor beta chain is drawn from a study of shared T cell receptors in the human thymus (dated by TCRdb to 2020 to 2022). Looking at the study overall: The study examined how self-reactive, shared T-cell receptor alpha chains are generated in the human thymus.

This clone was counted between two and nine times. Which antigen it targets is not known. The record has no base qualities; no much larger clone is one base away. Reading the germline V gene (reference sequence) gives CDR1 MNHEY and CDR2 SMNVEV. The CDR3 goes from the cysteine to the phenylalanine over 15 residues. Only the CDR3 DNA is retained, 45 bases long and in frame from the first base. Cut back by 7 bases and 4 bases, the V and J ends lie 17 bases apart. Library construction relied on the immunoSEQ multiplex PCR assay. In its TCRdb copy, this immuneACCESS table keeps in-frame sequences only and misses some clones. Where compared with another copy, unresolved V genes explain less than half of these, and the others have no known cause. In all, the sample holds about 380,000 clones, and just under 95% of those were seen once. The top ten hold roughly 0.02% of the sample.

The sequence derives from a human donor. Sequencing was done on a sample of thymocytes. This chain joins TRBV27 to TRBJ1-5; TRBD1 is possibly the D segment (5 matching bases). The CDR3 protein sequence reads: CASTTGVGGNQPQHF. The DNA sequence is as follows: TGTGCCAGCACAACTGGGGTCGGGGGAAATCAGCCCCAGCATTTT.